A selection of T cell receptor beta chains follows, all from one sample in a study of radiation and T cells in renal cell carcinoma. Here immunoSEQ multiplex PCR was the method, and the copy in TCRdb shows in-frame clones only, minus some. Among about 83,000 clones, approximately 82% were seen once, and the ten largest hold approximately 2.3%. The sample in question was blood, obtained from a patient whose treatment included radiotherapy and nephrectomy. Every receptor here comes from an older woman with renal cell carcinoma. The CDR3 runs from the conserved cysteine through the conserved F or W. D genes are given only for firm matches. Rows may omit the clone size; those that give it use once, few, many or a size class.

-,-,TRBV6-5,TRBJ1-6,CASRDGEFSPLHF,TGTGCCAGCAGGGACGGGGAGTTTTCACCCCTCCACTTT
-,TRBD1,TRBV19,TRBJ2-7,CACGTGPFGEQYF,TGTGCCTGCGGGACAGGCCCTTTCGGGGAGCAGTACTTC
-,-,TRBV7-8,TRBJ2-7,CASSQGRGIHEQYF,TGTGCCAGCAGCCAGGGACGGGGCATCCACGAGCAGTACTTC
few,TRBD1,TRBV16,TRBJ2-5,CASSFVAGGETQYF,TGTGCCAGCAGCTTCGTGGCAGGGGGAGAGACCCAGTACTTC
once,TRBD1,TRBV2,TRBJ2-1,CASSEAGTGVDEQFF,TGTGCCAGCAGTGAAGCTGGGACAGGGGTGGATGAGCAGTTCTTC
-,TRBD2,TRBV28,TRBJ2-3,CASSFDVSGGRDTQYF,TGTGCCAGCAGTTTCGATGTCTCGGGGGGGCGGGATACGCAGTATTTT
-,-,TRBV19,TRBJ1-1,CASSIFGTTEAFF,TGTGCCAGTAGTATTTTCGGGACCACTGAAGCTTTCTTT
-,-,TRBV9,TRBJ2-7,CASSPRDGYEQYF,TGTGCCAGCAGCCCACGGGACGGGTACGAGCAGTACTTC
once,TRBD1,TRBV7-9,TRBJ2-5,CASSLGGQQETQYF,TGTGCCAGCAGCTTAGGGGGACAGCAAGAGACCCAGTACTTC
-,TRBD1,TRBV19,TRBJ1-1,CASSLPGTGVAAFF,TGTGCCAGTAGTTTGCCCGGGACAGGGGTCGCAGCTTTCTTT
-,-,TRBV13,TRBJ2-6,CASSFQGGNSGANVLTF,TGTGCCAGCAGCTTTCAAGGGGGGAACTCTGGGGCCAACGTCCTGACTTTC
-,-,TRBV7-3,TRBJ2-7,CASSLTDSYEQYF,TGTGCCAGCAGCTTAACGGACTCCTACGAGCAGTACTTC
once,TRBD1,TRBV28,TRBJ1-2,CASRQWDRGFHGYTF,TGTGCCAGCAGGCAGTGGGACAGGGGGTTTCATGGCTACACCTTC
-,-,TRBV7-9,TRBJ2-7,CASSSQGGLQNPYEQYF,TGTGCCAGCAGCTCACAGGGAGGACTACAGAACCCCTACGAGCAGTACTTC
-,-,TRBV27,TRBJ1-5,CASRRQGPYQPQHF,TGTGCCAGCAGAAGGCAGGGACCATATCAGCCCCAGCATTTT
-,TRBD2,TRBV5-1,TRBJ2-3,CASSPSQGGINTDTQYF,TGCGCCAGCAGCCCCTCCCAGGGAGGGATAAACACAGATACGCAGTATTTT
-,-,TRBV27,TRBJ2-1,CASSAGTANNEQFF,TGTGCCAGCAGTGCGGGGACAGCCAACAATGAGCAGTTCTTC
-,-,TRBV6-5,TRBJ2-7,CASRGPFEQYF,TGTGCCAGCAGGGGGCCATTCGAGCAGTACTTC
few,-,TRBV4-2,TRBJ2-3,CASGGRLGTDTQYF,TGTGCCAGCGGCGGGCGATTAGGGACAGATACGCAGTATTTT
-,-,TRBV6-5,TRBJ2-5,CASRRGAAQETQYF,TGTGCCAGCAGGAGGGGGGCAGCCCAAGAGACCCAGTACTTC
-,-,TRBV7-9,TRBJ1-1,CASSLVTGGKAFF,TGTGCCAGCAGCTTAGTAACCGGGGGAAAGGCTTTCTTT
-,TRBD1,TRBV6-1,TRBJ2-5,CASSRDRGIQTQYF,TGTGCCAGCAGTCGGGACAGGGGGATTCAGACCCAGTACTTC
few,-,TRBV9,TRBJ1-4,CASSVDGVNEKLFF,TGTGCCAGCAGCGTAGACGGGGTTAATGAAAAACTGTTTTTT